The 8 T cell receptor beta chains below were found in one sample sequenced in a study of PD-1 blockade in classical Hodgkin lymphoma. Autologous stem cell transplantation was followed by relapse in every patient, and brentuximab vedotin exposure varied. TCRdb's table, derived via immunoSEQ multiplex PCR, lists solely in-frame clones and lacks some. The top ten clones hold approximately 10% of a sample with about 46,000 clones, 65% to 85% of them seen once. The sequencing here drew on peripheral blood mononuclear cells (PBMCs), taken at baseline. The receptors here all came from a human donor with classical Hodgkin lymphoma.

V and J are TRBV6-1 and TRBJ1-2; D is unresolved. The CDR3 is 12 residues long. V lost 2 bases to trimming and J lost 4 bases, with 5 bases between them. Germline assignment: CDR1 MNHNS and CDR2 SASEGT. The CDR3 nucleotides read TGTGCCAGCAGTGAATACTCCTATGGCTACACCTTC. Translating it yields CASSEYSYGYTF.

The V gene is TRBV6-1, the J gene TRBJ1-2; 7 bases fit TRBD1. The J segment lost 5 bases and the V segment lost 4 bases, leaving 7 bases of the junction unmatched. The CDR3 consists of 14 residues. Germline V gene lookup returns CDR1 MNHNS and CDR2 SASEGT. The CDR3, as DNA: TGTGCCAGCAGTGGTCCCCCGGGACAGTATGGCTACACCTTC. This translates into CASSGPPGQYGYTF.

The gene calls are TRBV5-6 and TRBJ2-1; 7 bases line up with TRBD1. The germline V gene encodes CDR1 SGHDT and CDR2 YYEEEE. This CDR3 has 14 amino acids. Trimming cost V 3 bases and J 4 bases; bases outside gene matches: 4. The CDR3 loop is CASSWGTEYNEQFF. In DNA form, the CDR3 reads TGTGCCAGCAGCTGGGGGACAGAGTACAATGAGCAGTTCTTC.

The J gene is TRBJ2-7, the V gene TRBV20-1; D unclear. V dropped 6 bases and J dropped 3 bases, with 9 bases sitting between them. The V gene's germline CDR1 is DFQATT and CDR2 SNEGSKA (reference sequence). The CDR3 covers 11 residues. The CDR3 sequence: CSAISRYEQYF. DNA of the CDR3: TGCAGTGCGATCTCCCGCTACGAGCAGTACTTC.

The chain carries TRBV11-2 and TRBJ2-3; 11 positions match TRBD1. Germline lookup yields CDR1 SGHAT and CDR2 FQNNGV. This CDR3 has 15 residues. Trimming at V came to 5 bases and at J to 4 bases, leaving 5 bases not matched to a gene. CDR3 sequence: CASSPPGQGADTQYF. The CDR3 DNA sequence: TGTGCCAGCAGCCCACCGGGACAGGGGGCAGATACGCAGTATTTT.

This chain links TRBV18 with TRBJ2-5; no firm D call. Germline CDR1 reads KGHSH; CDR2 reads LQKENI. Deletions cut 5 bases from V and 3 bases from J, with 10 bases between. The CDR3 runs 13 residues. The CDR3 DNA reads TGTGCCAGCTCAATAGGGCTCGAAGAGACCCAGTACTTC. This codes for CASSIGLEETQYF.

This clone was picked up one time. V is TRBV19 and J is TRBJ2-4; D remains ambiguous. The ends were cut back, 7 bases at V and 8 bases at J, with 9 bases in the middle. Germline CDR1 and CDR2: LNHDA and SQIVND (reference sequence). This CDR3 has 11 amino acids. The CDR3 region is CASKVKDIQYF. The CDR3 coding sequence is TGTGCCAGTAAGGTCAAGGACATTCAGTACTTC.

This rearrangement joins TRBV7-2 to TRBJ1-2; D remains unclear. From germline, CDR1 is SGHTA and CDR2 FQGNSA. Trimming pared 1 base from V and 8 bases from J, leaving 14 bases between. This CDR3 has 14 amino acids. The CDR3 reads CASSLEVSVRGYTF. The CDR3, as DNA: TGTGCCAGCAGCTTAGAAGTTTCTGTGAGGGGCTACACCTTC.